This passage covers 32 T cell receptor beta chains from one sample sequenced in a study of blood T cell repertoires in COVID-19. Some clones are missing from TCRdb's copy, which holds only in-frame ones; the method was immunoSEQ multiplex PCR. The table has 100,000 or so clones, 90% to 95% seen once. Sample: peripheral blood. These receptors originate from a man between 45 and 60 years old with acute or convalescent COVID-19.

This clone was recorded once. The chain recombines TRBV2 with TRBJ1-5; TRBD1 might be the D (5 bases). With 7 bases removed from V and 6 bases from J, the gap between germline ends came to 22 bases. Germline assignment: CDR1 SNHLY and CDR2 FYNNEI. The CDR3 contains 16 residues. Here the CDR3 reads CASTEGGVGVGQPQHF. In DNA, the CDR3 is TGTGCCAGCACCGAAGGCGGGGTAGGGGTGGGTCAGCCCCAGCATTTT.

The gene calls are TRBV5-4 and TRBJ2-5, with 8 bases fitting TRBD1. Germline values: CDR1 SGHNT, CDR2 YYREEE (reference sequence). Unmatched junction bases numbered 9, after V lost 4 bases and J lost 4 bases. The CDR3 totals 15 residues. In DNA, the CDR3 is TGTGCCAGCAGCCCTCCAGGGGGCGCGTCAGAGACCCAGTACTTC. The encoded protein is CASSPPGGASETQYF.

J is TRBJ1-6 and V is TRBV7-9, with 7 bases fitting TRBD1. This CDR3 region has 14 residues. In germline, CDR1 is SEHNR, CDR2 FQNEAQ (reference sequence). The junction had 5 bases not matched to a gene; V was cut back by 3 bases and J by 9 bases. In nucleotides, the CDR3 is TGTGCCAGCAGCTTCGACAGGGAGAGTTCACCCCTCCACTTT. Its translation is CASSFDRESSPLHF.

The chain joins TRBV6-5 to TRBJ1-4, with a tentative D call TRBD1 (5 bases). V was shortened by 7 bases and J by 5 bases, with 17 bases between the two germline ends. The CDR3 runs 15 residues. Germline-derived CDR1 and CDR2 are MNHEY and SVGAGI. The CDR3 DNA follows: TGTGCCAGCACCCCTTCCGGGACTGGGAATGAAAAACTGTTTTTT. Amino acids: CASTPSGTGNEKLFF.

The chain uses TRBV6-2 or TRBV6-3 and TRBJ2-7; D uncertain. CDR3 length: 15 amino acids. Looked up from germline, CDR1 is MNHEY and CDR2 is SVGEGT. Between the trimmed V and J ends, which lost 4 bases and 3 bases, there was a span of 16 bases. This CDR3 reads CASSSLPAQDYEQYF. The CDR3 nucleotides read TGTGCCAGCAGTTCCCTACCGGCGCAGGACTACGAGCAGTACTTC.

The chain couples TRBV28 to TRBJ1-4, with a possible D match to TRBD1 (5 bases). Looked up from germline, CDR1 is MDHEN and CDR2 is SYDVKM. The CDR3 has 18 amino acids. Trimming cost V 5 bases and J 0 bases, with 19 bases left between them. The CDR3 sequence: CASSKTGTAGATNEKLFF. The CDR3 DNA follows: TGTGCCAGCAGTAAGACGGGGACGGCGGGGGCAACTAATGAAAAACTGTTTTTT.

This chain connects TRBV7-8 to TRBJ2-7; 14 nucleotides agree with TRBD2. The V segment lost 7 bases and the J segment 4 bases; nucleotides outside the gene matches: 3. CDR1 and CDR2 (germline): SGHVS, FQNEAQ. The CDR3 sequence is 14 residues long. CDR3 loop: CASTGTSGGYEQYF. CDR3 DNA: TGTGCCAGCACCGGGACTAGCGGGGGTTACGAGCAGTACTTC.

The rearrangement uses TRBV6-6 and TRBJ1-5; D remains ambiguous. This CDR3 spans 13 amino acids. Per germline, CDR1 MNHNY and CDR2 SVGAGI (reference sequence). Trimming removed 3 bases at V and 3 bases at J, with 6 bases between. CDR3 residues: CASSYPVNQPQHF. The DNA for the CDR3 is TGTGCCAGCAGTTATCCGGTCAATCAGCCCCAGCATTTT.

V is TRBV2 and J is TRBJ2-7, with D perhaps matching TRBD1 (6 bases). The CDR3 is made up of 14 amino acids. CDR1 SNHLY and CDR2 FYNNEI come from the germline V gene. With 1 base removed from V and 9 bases from J, the gap between germline ends came to 16 bases. The CDR3 loop is CASSEEGGWSGQYF. The CDR3 bases are TGTGCCAGCAGTGAAGAAGGGGGTTGGAGCGGGCAGTACTTC. The full variable domain, its missing parts supplied by reference TRBV2 and TRBJ2-7, is EPEVTQTPSHQVTQMGQEVILRCVPISNHLYFYWYRQILGQKVEFLVSFYNNEISEKSEIFDDQFSVERPDGSNFTLKIRSTKLEDSAMYFCASSEEGGWSGQYFGPGTRLTVT.

The V call is TRBV5-1, the J call TRBJ1-2; 7 nucleotides match TRBD1. Germline V gene lookup returns CDR1 SGHRS and CDR2 YFSETQ. V shed 5 bases and J 2 bases; nucleotides not matched to a gene: 9. This CDR3 is built from 15 residues. CDR3: CASRGRTGGNYGYTF. CDR3 nucleotide sequence: TGCGCCAGCAGGGGTCGGACAGGAGGCAACTATGGCTACACCTTC.

The J gene is TRBJ2-7, the V gene TRBV5-1; D is perhaps TRBD1 (5 bases). The CDR3 is 15 amino acids. Deletions cut 0 bases from V and 6 bases from J, with 16 bases between. Looked up from germline, CDR1 is SGHRS and CDR2 is YFSETQ. The CDR3 sequence: CASSLGPGNSREQYF. CDR3 DNA sequence: TGCGCCAGCAGCTTGGGGCCAGGGAACTCACGCGAGCAGTACTTC.

This clone was found once. The chain is built from TRBV29-1 and TRBJ2-7; 7 bases agree with TRBD1. The CDR3 has 11 amino acids. Germline V gene data show CDR1 as SQVTM and CDR2 as ANQGSEA. The junction had 1 base not matched to a gene; V was cut back by 7 bases and J by 1 base. The CDR3 coding sequence is TGCAGCGCGGGACAGTCCTACGAGCAGTACTTC. Translated, it gives CSAGQSYEQYF.

V is TRBV19 and J is TRBJ2-1; TRBD1 aligns across 12 bases. Per the germline V gene, CDR1 is LNHDA and CDR2 is SQIVND (reference sequence). The CDR3 runs 13 residues. V lost 9 bases to trimming and J lost 9 bases; unmatched junction nucleotides: 6. The CDR3 nucleotides are TGTGCCAGCCTGGGACAGGGGGCGTCTGAGCAGTTCTTC. This sequence encodes CASLGQGASEQFF.

This chain connects TRBV7-8 to TRBJ2-3; TRBD2 aligns across 8 bases. Germline CDR1 reads SGHVS; CDR2 reads FQNEAQ. J was trimmed by 6 bases and V by 1 base; bases with no gene match: 15. This CDR3 contains 18 residues. Here the CDR3 reads CASSLGRGTRGLGDTQYF. For the CDR3, the DNA is TGTGCCAGCAGCTTAGGACGAGGGACTAGGGGCTTAGGGGATACGCAGTATTTT.

The V call is TRBV15, the J call TRBJ1-4; 9 bases fit TRBD1. CDR3 length equals 19 residues. Looked up from germline, CDR1 is LNHNV and CDR2 is YYDKDF (reference sequence). The ends lost 0 bases at V and 8 bases at J; junction bases unmatched: 16. DNA for the CDR3: TGTGCCACCAGCAGAGATCGAGGGACAGGGAGCGTAGAGAACGAAAAACTGTTTTTT. It translates to CATSRDRGTGSVENEKLFF.

The rearrangement uses TRBV7-9 and TRBJ2-7; TRBD2 matches at 9 bases. The CDR3 runs 15 residues. V was pared by 5 bases and J by 1 base, with 6 bases of the junction left unmatched. Germline-derived CDR1 and CDR2 are SEHNR and FQNEAQ (reference sequence). Here the CDR3 reads CASSHTTSGSYEQYF. CDR3 DNA sequence: TGTGCCAGCAGCCACACGACTAGCGGTTCCTACGAGCAGTACTTC. Variable domain in full (rest from reference TRBV7-9 and TRBJ2-7): DTGVSQNPRHKITKRGQNVTFRCDPISEHNRLYWYRQTLGQGPEFLTYFQNEAQLEKSRLLSDRFSAERPKGSFSTLEIQRTEQGDSAMYLCASSHTTSGSYEQYFGPGTRLTVT.

This chain uses TRBV7-9 with TRBJ2-5, with D possibly TRBD1 on 5 matching bases. The germline V gene encodes CDR1 SEHNR and CDR2 FQNEAQ (reference sequence). The CDR3 is 15 residues long. Trimming stripped 3 bases from V and 1 base from J, with 12 bases between. In DNA form, the CDR3 reads TGTGCCAGCAGCTTTCAGACAGCCCCCCAAGAGACCCAGTACTTC. Amino acid sequence: CASSFQTAPQETQYF.

The chain is built from TRBV13 and TRBJ2-5; weak D call: TRBD2 (6 bases). This CDR3 has 16 amino acids. Trimming left V 4 bases short and J 7 bases short, with 22 bases between. Germline V gene sequence: CDR1 PRHDT, CDR2 FYEKMQ (reference sequence). The CDR3 DNA follows: TGTGCCAGCAGCTCTCTTACCCGTTCCGACGGGGGGACCCAGTACTTC. This translates into CASSSLTRSDGGTQYF.

This clone was seen more than once but under ten times. The rearrangement uses TRBV20-1 and TRBJ1-6; no definite D call. Germline CDR1 reads DFQATT; CDR2 reads SNEGSKA (reference sequence). Trimming shortened V by 3 bases and J by 7 bases, and 13 bases separated the two germline ends. This CDR3 spans 14 amino acids. CDR3 DNA: TGCAGTGCTAGTGCAGTTATTGGCAATTCACCCCTCCACTTT. Translation gives CSASAVIGNSPLHF.

The chain recombines TRBV12-3 or TRBV12-4 with TRBJ1-4; weak D call: TRBD1 (5 bases). The CDR3 extends over 13 amino acids. V lost 3 bases and J lost 8, with 10 bases in between. CDR3 region: CASSFGGEEKLFF. CDR3 sequence (DNA): TGTGCCAGCAGTTTCGGAGGGGAAGAAAAACTGTTTTTT.

As to this clone: The sample holds other DNA sequences that translate to the same CDR3. V usage is TRBV19 and J usage is TRBJ1-5; D is perhaps TRBD1 (5 bases). There are 14 residues in the CDR3. CDR1 is LNHDA and CDR2 is SQIVND in the germline V gene (reference sequence). Trimming took off 2 bases at V and 3 bases at J, with 8 bases between the two ends. The CDR3, as DNA: TGTGCCAGTAGTATAACAGGATCCAATCAGCCCCAGCATTTT. It translates to CASSITGSNQPQHF.

The J gene is TRBJ2-3, the V gene TRBV5-1; TRBD2 aligns across 7 bases. Germline values: CDR1 SGHRS, CDR2 YFSETQ. CDR3 length: 15 amino acids. Trimming removed 2 bases from V and 3 bases from J; junction bases left unmatched: 6. CDR3 DNA: TGCGCCAGCAGCTTTTACCAGGGAGGGACAGATACGCAGTATTTT. Translated, it gives CASSFYQGGTDTQYF.

This chain's CDR3 is CASFESGQRNSPLHF. In DNA, the CDR3 is TGTGCCAGCTTCGAATCGGGACAACGGAATTCACCCCTCCACTTT. V and J are TRBV2 and TRBJ1-6; possible D gene TRBD1, 6 bases. The length of the CDR3 is 15 residues. Trimming stripped 8 bases from V and 7 bases from J, with 18 bases between. Germline assignment: CDR1 SNHLY and CDR2 FYNNEI.

V is TRBV7-2 and J is TRBJ1-3; D gene ambiguous. V lost 1 base, J lost 0 bases, and 10 bases lay in between. The CDR3 loop spans 16 amino acids. Germline V gene lookup returns CDR1 SGHTA and CDR2 FQGNSA. The CDR3: CASSLVGRFSGNTIYF. Here the CDR3 DNA reads TGTGCCAGCAGCTTAGTTGGCAGGTTCTCTGGAAACACCATATATTTT.

This clone was counted once. The chain has TRBV19 and TRBJ1-2; the D gene is possibly TRBD1 (5 bases). V lost 4 bases and J 4 bases, leaving 13 bases between the germline ends. This CDR3 is 14 amino acids long. From germline, CDR1 is LNHDA and CDR2 SQIVND (reference sequence). CDR3 DNA sequence: TGTGCCAGTAGTACCGGGACTTCCTCCTATGGCTACACCTTC. Encoded protein: CASSTGTSSYGYTF.

The CDR3 DNA follows: TGTGCCAGTAGTGGCTCCGGGACAGGGTGGACAGATACGCAGTATTTT. This encodes CASSGSGTGWTDTQYF. J is TRBJ2-3 and V is TRBV19; 9 bases are a match to TRBD1. Germline V lookup: CDR1 LNHDA, CDR2 SQIVND (reference sequence). J gave up 3 bases and V 5 bases, and 9 bases lay outside the gene matches. This CDR3 comprises 16 residues.

The rearrangement joins TRBV15 to TRBJ1-4; 9 positions match TRBD1. CDR1 LNHNV and CDR2 YYDKDF come from the germline V gene (reference sequence). This CDR3 has 15 amino acids. The junction had 7 bases not matched to a gene; V was cut back by 5 bases and J by 6 bases. The CDR3 is CATSPRQGVDEKLFF. The CDR3 DNA sequence: TGTGCCACCAGCCCTCGACAGGGGGTTGATGAAAAACTGTTTTTT.

The chain couples TRBV9 to TRBJ2-5; 7 positions match TRBD1. The CDR3 length is 14 residues. J was trimmed by 3 bases and V by 4 bases; bases with no gene match: 6. Germline V gene sequence: CDR1 SGDLS, CDR2 YYNGEE. CDR3 loop: CASSPGQTKETQYF. As DNA, the CDR3 is TGTGCCAGCAGCCCGGGACAGACAAAAGAGACCCAGTACTTC.

The rearrangement links TRBV7-2 to TRBJ2-7; 8 positions agree with TRBD1. CDR1 and CDR2 (germline): SGHTA, FQGNSA. The CDR3 length is 13 residues. The V gene end was trimmed by 5 bases and the J gene end by 4 bases; junction bases not matched to a gene: 4. The CDR3 DNA reads TGTGCCAGCAGCCCAAACAGGGGGTACGAGCAGTACTTC. Its protein is CASSPNRGYEQYF. The variable domain in full, completed from reference TRBV7-2 and TRBJ2-7, reads GAGVSQSPSNKVTEKGKDVELRCDPISGHTALYWYRQSLGQGLEFLIYFQGNSAPDKSGLPSDRFSAERTGGSVSTLTIQRTQQEDSAVYLCASSPNRGYEQYFGPGTRLTVT.

The chain joins TRBV19 to TRBJ1-6, with 10 bases identical to TRBD1. The CDR3 is 14 amino acids. Germline V lookup: CDR1 LNHDA, CDR2 SQIVND (reference sequence). Trimming took 5 bases from V and 11 from J; bases not matched to a gene: 6. The CDR3 is CASSPGQGTTPLHF. The CDR3, as DNA: TGTGCCAGTAGTCCGGGACAGGGGACGACACCCCTCCACTTT.

CDR3 in amino acids: CASSDLDRGRSYGYTF. DNA for the CDR3: TGTGCCAGCAGTGACCTGGACAGGGGGCGAAGCTATGGCTACACCTTC. The chain has TRBV2 and TRBJ1-2, with 11 bases identical to TRBD1. This CDR3 contains 16 residues. Trimming cost V 3 bases and J 4 bases; bases outside gene matches: 7. CDR1 and CDR2 (germline): SNHLY, FYNNEI.

This clone has more than one count but fewer than ten. This chain joins TRBV7-9 and TRBJ1-5; D gene uncertain. The CDR3 length is 14 residues. Trimming took off 5 bases at V and 8 bases at J, with 16 bases between the two ends. CDR1 and CDR2 from the germline V gene are SEHNR and FQNEAQ (reference sequence). CDR3 loop: CASSPFNVSEPQHF. In DNA, the CDR3 is TGTGCCAGCAGCCCTTTTAATGTCAGTGAGCCCCAGCATTTT.